A single sample gave rise to the 24 T cell receptor beta chains below, sequenced in a study of long-term antiretroviral therapy in people with HIV. They ran version v3.0 of the immunoSEQ assay at survey level. Repertoires were generated with immunoSEQ multiplex PCR, while TCRdb's copy carries only in-frame clones and drops some. Found here are around 21,000 clones, roughly 91% of them singletons; the top ten hold 8% to 8.5%. The sequences come from unsorted PBMCs, collected 0.2 years before starting antiretroviral therapy. These receptors were taken from a man younger than 35 with HIV.

V usage is TRBV6-5 and J usage is TRBJ2-1; no clear D gene. Germline lookup yields CDR1 MNHEY and CDR2 SVGAGI. The germline V and J ends were trimmed by 4 bases and 6 bases, with 10 bases remaining between them. The CDR3 runs 13 residues. CDR3 nucleotides: TGTGCCAGCAGTTTGGGAAACTTCAATGAGCAGTTCTTC. Translated, it gives CASSLGNFNEQFF.

The chain recombines TRBV27 with TRBJ2-3; 7 positions match TRBD2. Germline V gives CDR1 MNHEY, CDR2 SMNVEV (reference sequence). The V segment lost 0 bases and the J segment 4 bases; nucleotides outside the gene matches: 1. The CDR3 runs to 14 residues. The CDR3 here is CASSLSGGADTQYF. CDR3 nucleotide sequence: TGTGCCAGCAGTTTATCGGGAGGGGCAGATACGCAGTATTTT.

This clone was picked up a small number of times. V is TRBV6-5 and J is TRBJ1-2; D uncertain. V was trimmed by 0 bases and J by 5 bases, leaving 10 bases between them. The CDR3 sequence is 14 residues long. CDR1 is MNHEY, CDR2 SVGAGI, per germline. This chain's CDR3 is CASSYSMWSYGYTF. The CDR3 region has the DNA TGTGCCAGCAGTTACTCGATGTGGAGTTATGGCTACACCTTC.

In DNA, the CDR3 is TGTGCCAGCAGCCTGGGACTAGCGGAGACCCAGTACTTC. This codes for CASSLGLAETQYF. This chain joins TRBV5-8 and TRBJ2-5; 10 nucleotides agree with TRBD2. CDR3 length: 13 residues. V was pared by 4 bases and J by 5 bases, with 2 bases of the junction left unmatched. Per the germline V gene, CDR1 is SGHTS and CDR2 is YDEGEE.

V usage is TRBV7-8 and J usage is TRBJ1-6, with 8 bases aligning to TRBD1. The CDR3 is made up of 15 amino acids. J lost 5 bases, V lost 4 bases, and 4 bases had no gene match. Germline loops: CDR1 SGHVS, CDR2 FQNEAQ. CDR3 region: CASSSNRGNNSPLHF. CDR3 nucleotide sequence: TGTGCCAGCAGCTCGAACAGGGGGAATAATTCACCCCTCCACTTT. The whole variable domain, remainder taken from reference TRBV7-8 and TRBJ1-6, is GAGVSQSPRYKVAKRGQDVALRCDPISGHVSLFWYQQALGQGPEFLTYFQNEAQLDKSGLPSDRFFAERPEGSVSTLKIQRTQQEDSAVYLCASSSNRGNNSPLHFGNGTRLTVT.

This chain uses TRBV4-1 with TRBJ2-1; D gene ambiguous. Germline CDR1 reads MGHRA; CDR2 reads YSYEKL. Between the trimmed V and J ends, which lost 1 base and 0 bases, there was a span of 13 bases. The length of the CDR3 is 17 residues. As DNA, the CDR3 is TGCGCCAGCAGCCAAGCTGCTGTGACGGACTCCTACAATGAGCAGTTCTTC. As protein: CASSQAAVTDSYNEQFF.

This clone showed up just a few times. The V gene is TRBV6-5, the J gene TRBJ2-5; D might be TRBD2 (6 bases). CDR1 is MNHEY, CDR2 SVGAGI, per germline. Trimming shortened V by 5 bases and J by 2 bases, and 15 bases separated the two germline ends. This CDR3 spans 15 amino acids. CDR3 amino acids: CASSGAGYGQETQYF. The CDR3 DNA follows: TGTGCCAGCAGTGGTGCGGGATATGGGCAAGAGACCCAGTACTTC.

The CDR3 nucleotides read TGTGCCAGCAGCGGAACAGACAGGGGAATCTACGAGCAGTACTTC. Its translation is CASSGTDRGIYEQYF. The V gene is TRBV5-5, the J gene TRBJ2-7, with 8 bases identical to TRBD1. This CDR3 comprises 15 residues. The germline gives CDR1 SGHKS, CDR2 YYEKEE (reference sequence). Germline trimming cut 4 bases from V and 3 bases from J; bases unmatched to any gene: 9. The whole variable domain, filled in from reference TRBV5-5 and TRBJ2-7, reads DAGVTQSPTHLIKTRGQQVTLRCSPISGHKSVSWYQQVLGQGPQFIFQYYEKEERGRGNFPDRFSARQFPNYSSELNVNALLLGDSALYLCASSGTDRGIYEQYFGPGTRLTVT.

The chain carries TRBV6-5 and TRBJ1-5; TRBD1 matches at 9 bases. Germline loops: CDR1 MNHEY, CDR2 SVGAGI. This CDR3 contains 13 residues. V was clipped by 6 bases and J by 9 bases; unmatched bases: 6. CDR3 sequence reads: CASRGQGRAPQHF. CDR3 coding DNA: TGTGCCAGCAGGGGACAGGGCAGGGCGCCCCAGCATTTT.

This sequence joins TRBV19 and TRBJ2-3; D is unresolved. Germline V gene lookup returns CDR1 LNHDA and CDR2 SQIVND (reference sequence). This CDR3 is 16 amino acids long. V lost 5 bases, J lost 2 bases, and 17 bases lay in between. This CDR3 reads CASSPTPSTVTDTQYF. In nucleotides, the CDR3 is TGTGCCAGTAGTCCTACCCCTTCGACGGTCACAGATACGCAGTATTTT.

The V call is TRBV7-9, the J call TRBJ2-1; D gene unclear. The V gene's germline CDR1 is SEHNR and CDR2 FQNEAQ (reference sequence). CDR3 length equals 16 residues. Trimming removed 3 bases at V and 1 base at J, with 13 bases between. CDR3 region: CASSLGTTLSYNEQFF. As DNA, the CDR3 is TGTGCCAGCAGCTTGGGTACCACCCTTTCCTACAATGAGCAGTTCTTC.

This chain joins TRBV11-2 and TRBJ1-6; D uncertain. The CDR3 consists of 15 residues. V dropped 5 bases and J dropped 2 bases, with 10 bases sitting between them. Germline V gene sequence: CDR1 SGHAT, CDR2 FQNNGV. The CDR3 region is CASSPRDPYNSPLHF. The CDR3 nucleotides are TGTGCCAGCAGCCCCCGGGATCCCTATAATTCACCCCTCCACTTT.

The J gene is TRBJ1-2, the V gene TRBV30; the D is unclear. The CDR3 consists of 11 residues. From germline, CDR1 is GTSNPN and CDR2 SVGIG (reference sequence). The V gene lost 4 bases and the J gene lost 8 bases, with 11 bases spanning the gap. The DNA of the CDR3 is TGTGCCTGGATCTCAGACGGGGGCTACACCTTC. This sequence encodes CAWISDGGYTF.

J is TRBJ1-5 and V is TRBV6-5; D is possibly TRBD1 (6 bases). The CDR3 extends over 13 amino acids. Per germline, CDR1 MNHEY and CDR2 SVGAGI. V gave up 5 bases and J gave up 3 bases, with 8 bases separating them. DNA for the CDR3: TGTGCCAGCAGTGGACAGTACAATCAGCCCCAGCATTTT. Translating gives CASSGQYNQPQHF.

This chain joins TRBV11-2 and TRBJ2-7; D uncertain. There are 13 residues in the CDR3. Germline loops: CDR1 SGHAT, CDR2 FQNNGV. The ends were cut back, 2 bases at V and 6 bases at J, with 11 bases in the middle. The CDR3: CASSLSPRVEQYF. CDR3 DNA: TGTGCCAGCAGCTTATCCCCTCGGGTCGAGCAGTACTTC.

This chain joins TRBV6-1 and TRBJ2-2, with D maybe TRBD1 (5 bases). The CDR3 contains 15 residues. From germline, CDR1 is MNHNS and CDR2 SASEGT. Trimming pared 3 bases from V and 10 bases from J, leaving 18 bases between. The CDR3 DNA reads as TGTGCCAGCAGTGATGTGGGTCCGCAGGGCATGGAGCTGTTTTTT. Protein sequence: CASSDVGPQGMELFF.

V and J are TRBV7-2 and TRBJ1-1; D might be TRBD1 (6 bases). Germline V gene lookup returns CDR1 SGHTA and CDR2 FQGNSA. The CDR3 length is 12 residues. V lost 4 bases and J lost 6, with 9 bases in between. CDR3 residues: CASSSGGAEAFF. For the CDR3, the DNA is TGTGCCAGCAGCTCCGGGGGCGCTGAAGCTTTCTTT. Full variable domain (remainder filled in from reference TRBV7-2 and TRBJ1-1): GAGVSQSPSNKVTEKGKDVELRCDPISGHTALYWYRQSLGQGLEFLIYFQGNSAPDKSGLPSDRFSAERTGGSVSTLTIQRTQQEDSAVYLCASSSGGAEAFFGQGTRLTVV.

The chain couples TRBV7-9 to TRBJ2-7; D is uncertain. This CDR3 comprises 13 residues. Trimming stripped 5 bases from V and 3 bases from J, with 11 bases between. CDR1 and CDR2 from the germline V gene are SEHNR and FQNEAQ (reference sequence). CDR3 region: CASSGDIYYEQYF. CDR3 bases: TGTGCCAGCAGCGGCGACATTTACTACGAGCAGTACTTC.

This clone showed up just once. V gene TRBV9 combines with J gene TRBJ1-2; D gene ambiguous. The length of the CDR3 is 14 residues. Germline CDR1 reads SGDLS; CDR2 reads YYNGEE. V was shortened by 4 bases and J by 3 bases, with 13 bases between the two germline ends. CDR3 loop: CASSPTTPDYGYTF. CDR3 in DNA: TGTGCCAGCAGCCCAACGACACCCGACTATGGCTACACCTTC.

The DNA for the CDR3 is TGTGCCAGCAGCGCGGGACCCCGAAGGACTGAAGCTTTCTTT. Translation: CASSAGPRRTEAFF. This chain joins TRBV9 and TRBJ1-1, with a tentative D call TRBD1 (5 bases). The V gene's germline CDR1 is SGDLS and CDR2 YYNGEE. Trimming cost V 3 bases and J 5 bases, with 14 bases left between them. The CDR3 totals 14 residues.

The gene calls are TRBV6-5 and TRBJ2-5; possibly TRBD1 for D (5 bases). The CDR3 totals 16 residues. Trimming shortened V by 4 bases and J by 2 bases, and 17 bases separated the two germline ends. The germline V gene encodes CDR1 MNHEY and CDR2 SVGAGI. The CDR3 nucleotides read TGTGCCAGCAGTTCCCATTGGTTGGGGCCTCAAGAGACCCAGTACTTC. Protein: CASSSHWLGPQETQYF.

The chain recombines TRBV14 with TRBJ1-1; tentatively, D is TRBD1 (6 bases). Germline loops: CDR1 SGHDN, CDR2 FVKESK. Trimming stripped 3 bases from V and 6 bases from J, with 20 bases between. CDR3 length: 16 residues. As DNA, the CDR3 is TGTGCCAGCAGCCATCGGGAGGGGGGTGCGAAGGCTGAAGCTTTCTTT. It codes for CASSHREGGAKAEAFF.

The chain employs TRBV7-6 and TRBJ1-2; D call uncertain. Trimming took 5 bases from V and 8 from J, leaving 18 bases between them. CDR1 is SGHVS, CDR2 FNYEAQ, per germline. CDR3 length equals 14 residues. CDR3 sequence (DNA): TGTGCCAGCAGCCCCATGACAATTTCAGAGGGCTACACCTTC. Translation gives CASSPMTISEGYTF.

The CDR3 spells CASSRRRGSNTDTQYF. As DNA, the CDR3 is TGTGCCAGCAGCCGAAGACGCGGGAGCAACACAGATACGCAGTATTTT. This rearrangement joins TRBV14 to TRBJ2-3; TRBD2 matches at 7 bases. Germline V lookup: CDR1 SGHDN, CDR2 FVKESK. V dropped 4 bases and J dropped 2; count of bases not matched to a gene: 9. This CDR3 is built from 16 residues. Together with reference TRBV14 and TRBJ2-3, the CDR3 gives the full variable domain: EAGVTQFPSHSVIEKGQTVTLRCDPISGHDNLYWYRRVMGKEIKFLLHFVKESKQDESGMPNNRFLAERTGGTYSTLKVQPAELEDSGVYFCASSRRRGSNTDTQYFGPGTRLTVL.